One and the same sample provided the 6 T cell receptor beta chains below, sequenced in a study of multiple sclerosis patients with progressive multifocal leukoencephalopathy. Documented time point: approximately 12 months of natalizumab therapy. The method was immunoSEQ multiplex PCR; TCRdb's version includes in-frame clones alone and lacks a portion of them. Here the sample spans 25,000 or so clones, approximately 90% being singletons. The sequencing used PBMCs, collected from a patient treated with natalizumab. The receptors come from a man aged 25 to 40 with multiple sclerosis.

This clone was seen just once. This chain joins TRBV5-1 and TRBJ1-2; 11 nucleotides match TRBD1. The length of the CDR3 is 16 residues. Germline CDR1 is SGHRS and CDR2 is YFSETQ. Trimming removed 4 bases from V and 1 base from J; junction bases left unmatched: 6. The CDR3 loop is CASSPSGQGVNYGYTF. CDR3 sequence (DNA): TGCGCCAGCAGCCCGTCGGGACAGGGGGTTAACTATGGCTACACCTTC.

The CDR3 region has the DNA TGTGCCAGTAGAAAGTGGGCATTGCCGGAAGATACGCAGTATTTT. This codes for CASRKWALPEDTQYF. The gene calls are TRBV19 and TRBJ2-3; no definite D call. Germline V gene lookup returns CDR1 LNHDA and CDR2 SQIVND (reference sequence). V was pared by 6 bases and J by 5 bases, with 18 bases between. The CDR3 contains 15 residues.

CDR3: CASSASLSGGGITGELFF. The CDR3 DNA reads TGTGCCAGCAGCGCTAGCCTCTCGGGGGGCGGTATCACCGGGGAGCTGTTTTTT. This chain uses TRBV7-6 with TRBJ2-2; D possibly corresponds to TRBD2 (7 bases). The CDR3 runs to 18 residues. The V gene lost 5 bases and the J gene lost 4 bases, with 23 bases spanning the gap. Germline V gives CDR1 SGHVS, CDR2 FNYEAQ.

The CDR3 protein is CASSKDTGQETQYF. The CDR3 coding sequence is TGTGCCAGCAGCAAGGACACCGGCCAAGAGACCCAGTACTTC. The chain has TRBV9 and TRBJ2-5; D possibly corresponds to TRBD1 (5 bases). The V gene lost 4 bases and the J gene lost 1 base, with 11 bases spanning the gap. The CDR3 is 14 residues long. Germline CDR1 SGDLS, CDR2 YYNGEE.

The J gene is TRBJ2-5, the V gene TRBV7-7, with 16 nucleotides matching TRBD2. The V gene's germline CDR1 is SSHAT and CDR2 FNYEAQ (reference sequence). The CDR3 sequence is 16 residues long. V dropped 5 bases and J dropped 5; count of bases not matched to a gene: 5. CDR3 region: CASSPGLAGGLETQYF. CDR3 in DNA: TGTGCCAGCAGCCCGGGACTAGCGGGAGGGTTGGAGACCCAGTACTTC.

The chain employs TRBV11-2 and TRBJ2-7, with 7 bases that match TRBD2. V shed 1 base, J shed 4 bases, and the junction held 4 bases outside the gene matches. The CDR3 is 14 amino acids. Germline V gives CDR1 SGHAT, CDR2 FQNNGV. Here the CDR3 reads CASSLAGGRYEQYF. The CDR3 DNA reads as TGTGCCAGCAGCTTAGCGGGAGGTCGGTACGAGCAGTACTTC.